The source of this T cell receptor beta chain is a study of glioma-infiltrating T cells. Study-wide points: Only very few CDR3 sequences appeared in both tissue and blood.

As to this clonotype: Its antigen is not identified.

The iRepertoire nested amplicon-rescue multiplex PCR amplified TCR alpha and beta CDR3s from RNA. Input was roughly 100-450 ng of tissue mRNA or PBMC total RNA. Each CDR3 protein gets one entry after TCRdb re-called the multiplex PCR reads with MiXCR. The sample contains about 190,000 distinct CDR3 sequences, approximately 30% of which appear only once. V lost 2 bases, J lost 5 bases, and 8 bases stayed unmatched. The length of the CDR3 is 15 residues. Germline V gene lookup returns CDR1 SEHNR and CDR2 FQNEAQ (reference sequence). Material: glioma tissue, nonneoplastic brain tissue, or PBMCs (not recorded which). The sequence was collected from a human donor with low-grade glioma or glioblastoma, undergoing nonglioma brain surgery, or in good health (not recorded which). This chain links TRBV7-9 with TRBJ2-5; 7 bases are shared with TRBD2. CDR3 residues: CASSLLASGRETQYF. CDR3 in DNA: TGTGCCAGCAGCTTACTTGCTAGCGGAAGGGAGACCCAGTACTTC.